The rows below give T cell receptor beta chains drawn from one sample of a study of blood T cell repertoires in COVID-19. Assay used: immunoSEQ multiplex PCR; TCRdb lists only in-frame clones, some missing. The sample yields some 16,000 clones, 80% to 90% seen once. What was sequenced was peripheral blood. Receptors were obtained from a man of 80 years or more with acute or convalescent COVID-19. CDR3s include the opening cysteine and the closing phenylalanine or tryptophan. A D gene is named only where the DNA matches it firmly. Clone size is not always given. Where it is, it says once, few, many or a class for expanded clones.

J gene | clone size | V gene | D gene | CDR3 DNA | CDR3 protein
TRBJ1-4 | . | TRBV10-3 | . | TGTGCCATCAGTGACGAAGTGACAGGAGCTGAAAAACTGTTTTTT | CAISDEVTGAEKLFF
TRBJ1-2 | . | TRBV27 | . | TGTGCCAGCAGTTCGCCACAGGGTGGAGGAGGCTACACCTTC | CASSSPQGGGGYTF
TRBJ2-5 | . | TRBV2 | TRBD1 | TGTGCCAGCAGTGAACTGGCAGGGGGACAAGAGACCCAGTACTTC | CASSELAGGQETQYF
TRBJ1-5 | few | TRBV19 | . | TGTGCCAGTAGTACAGTGCAGGGCGCAAATCAGCCCCAGCATTTT | CASSTVQGANQPQHF
TRBJ2-1 | . | TRBV24-1 | TRBD2 | TGTGCCACCAGTGATTTAGCGGGGGGCTCCTACAATGAGCAGTTCTTC | CATSDLAGGSYNEQFF
TRBJ1-2 | . | TRBV2 | TRBD1 | TGTGCCAGCAGGGGGACAGGGGGTTACGGCTACACCTTC | CASRGTGGYGYTF
TRBJ1-2 | . | TRBV14 | TRBD1 | TGTGCCAGCAGCCCTGGACAGGGGGCCTATGGCTACACCTTC | CASSPGQGAYGYTF
TRBJ2-3 | once | TRBV6-5 | TRBD1 | TGTGCCAGCAGCAAAGACAGGGGCGCAGATACGCAGTATTTT | CASSKDRGADTQYF
TRBJ2-1 | . | TRBV3-1/TRBV3-2 | TRBD2 | TGTGCCAGCAGCCAAGCTGGACTAGCGGGAGTCAATGAGCAGTTCTTC | CASSQAGLAGVNEQFF
TRBJ2-5 | once | TRBV9 | TRBD2 | TGTGCCAGCAGCTTGTCCTCGGGACTAGCGGGAGGAGAGACCCAGTACTTC | CASSLSSGLAGGETQYF
TRBJ1-1 | . | TRBV11-2 | TRBD1 | TGTGCCAGCTCCTCCGGGACAGGGGGCTCGGAAGCTTTCTTT | CASSSGTGGSEAFF
TRBJ2-1 | . | TRBV2 | . | TGTGCCAGCAGTGACGGCGGGGGCGCCTCCTACAATGAGCAGTTCTTC | CASSDGGGASYNEQFF
TRBJ1-2 | few | TRBV7-6 | TRBD1 | TGTGCCAGCAGCTTAGATCCGGGACAGGAAGTCCGTCTCTATGGCTACACCTTC | CASSLDPGQEVRLYGYTF
TRBJ1-1 | . | TRBV3-1/TRBV3-2 | . | TGTGCCAGCAGCCAAGATTGGGGGCAGAACACTGAAGCTTTCTTT | CASSQDWGQNTEAFF
TRBJ2-1 | . | TRBV29-1 | TRBD1 | TGCAGCGTTGAGGGACAGGGGGCGAAGAGTGAGCAGTTCTTC | CSVEGQGAKSEQFF
TRBJ1-1 | . | TRBV7-3 | . | TGTGCCAGCAGCTTAACGGGGGGAAACACTGAAGCTTTCTTT | CASSLTGGNTEAFF